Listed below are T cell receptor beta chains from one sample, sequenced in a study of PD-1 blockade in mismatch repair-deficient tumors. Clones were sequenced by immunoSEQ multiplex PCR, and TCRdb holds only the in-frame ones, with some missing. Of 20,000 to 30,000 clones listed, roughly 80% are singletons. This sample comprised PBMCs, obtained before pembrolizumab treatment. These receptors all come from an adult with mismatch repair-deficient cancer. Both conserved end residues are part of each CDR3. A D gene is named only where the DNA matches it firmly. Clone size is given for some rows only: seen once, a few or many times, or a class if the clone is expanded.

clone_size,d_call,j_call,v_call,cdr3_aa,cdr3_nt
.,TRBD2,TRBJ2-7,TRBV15,CATSREVAGRAYEQYF,TGTGCCACCAGCAGGGAGGTGGCAGGGAGGGCCTACGAGCAGTACTTC
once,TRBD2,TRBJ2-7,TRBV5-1,CASRLAGGLFGEQYF,TGCGCCAGCAGACTAGCGGGAGGGTTGTTTGGCGAGCAGTACTTC
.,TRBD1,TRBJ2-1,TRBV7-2,CASSAPAQGNNEQFF,TGTGCCAGCAGCGCCCCGGCACAGGGGAACAATGAGCAGTTCTTC
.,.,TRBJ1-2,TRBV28,CASSLFGTLENYGYTF,TGTGCCAGCAGTTTATTTGGGACACTTGAAAACTATGGCTACACCTTC
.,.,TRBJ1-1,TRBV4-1,CASSHLQLVRAYEAFF,TGCGCCAGCAGCCACCTACAACTGGTCAGGGCCTATGAAGCTTTCTTT
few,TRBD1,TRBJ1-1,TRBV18,CASSYGQGYGEAFF,TGTGCCAGCTCATACGGACAGGGGTACGGTGAAGCTTTCTTT
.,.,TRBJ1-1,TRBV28,CASKIVGVPASTEAFF,TGTGCCAGCAAAATAGTAGGGGTTCCCGCGAGCACTGAAGCTTTCTTT
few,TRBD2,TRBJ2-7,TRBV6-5,CATGGGTSGRGQYF,TGTGCCACCGGAGGCGGGACTAGCGGGAGAGGGCAGTACTTC
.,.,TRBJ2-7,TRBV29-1,CSVSYSATSYEQYF,TGCAGCGTCTCCTATAGCGCCACATCCTACGAGCAGTACTTC
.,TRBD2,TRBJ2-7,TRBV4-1,CASSQDGWTRASGSAEQYF,TGCGCCAGCAGCCAAGACGGTTGGACGCGTGCTAGCGGGAGCGCCGAGCAGTACTTC
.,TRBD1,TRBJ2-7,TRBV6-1,CASSSRDSYEQYF,TGTGCCAGCAGTTCCCGGGACAGCTACGAGCAGTACTTC
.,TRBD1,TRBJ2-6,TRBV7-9,CASSQQGSGANVLTF,TGTGCCAGCAGCCAACAGGGGTCTGGGGCCAACGTCCTGACTTTC
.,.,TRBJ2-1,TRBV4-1,CASSRGRVAGRYEQFF,TGCGCCAGCAGCCGAGGTCGCGTGGCGGGCCGGTATGAGCAGTTCTTC
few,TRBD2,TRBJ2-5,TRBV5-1,CASSFPGLAGQETQYF,TGCGCCAGCAGCTTCCCGGGACTAGCGGGCCAAGAGACCCAGTACTTC
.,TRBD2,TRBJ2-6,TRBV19,CASSMSASGSSGANVLTF,TGTGCCAGTAGTATGTCGGCTAGCGGGAGCTCTGGGGCCAACGTCCTGACTTTC
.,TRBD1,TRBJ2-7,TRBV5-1,CASSLVLGTELYEQYF,TGCGCCAGCAGCTTGGTTTTAGGGACAGAGCTATACGAGCAGTACTTC
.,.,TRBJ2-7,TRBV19,CASSPGQWSSYEQYF,TGTGCCAGTAGTCCCGGACAGTGGAGCTCCTACGAGCAGTACTTC
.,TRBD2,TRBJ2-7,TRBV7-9,CASSFSGTSGRGLYEQYF,TGTGCCAGCAGCTTCTCCGGGACTAGCGGGAGGGGTCTCTACGAGCAGTACTTC
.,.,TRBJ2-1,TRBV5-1,CASSLELAANEQFF,TGCGCCAGCAGCTTGGAATTAGCGGCCAATGAGCAGTTCTTC
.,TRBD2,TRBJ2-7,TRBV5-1,CASSPGLAEEQYF,TGCGCCAGCAGCCCGGGACTAGCGGAAGAGCAGTACTTC
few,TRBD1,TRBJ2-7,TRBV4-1,CASSQPGLGQGTSYEQYF,TGCGCCAGCAGCCAACCCGGATTGGGACAGGGGACCTCCTACGAGCAGTACTTC
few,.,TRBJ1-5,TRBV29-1,CSVEEGFNQPQHF,TGCAGCGTTGAGGAGGGATTCAATCAGCCCCAGCATTTT
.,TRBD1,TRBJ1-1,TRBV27,CASSPGTGGDTEAFF,TGTGCCAGCAGTCCCGGGACAGGGGGGGACACTGAAGCTTTCTTT
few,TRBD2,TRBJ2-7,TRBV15,CATSSGGVEQYF,TGTGCCACCAGCAGCGGGGGGGTCGAGCAGTACTTC